One TCR beta chain is described in this entry. Its antigen is not identified. Per the germline V gene, CDR1 is SGHAT and CDR2 is FQNNGV. The CDR3 spans 18 residues. V was pared by 4 bases and J by 5 bases, with 23 bases between. This entry comes from a study of cytomegalovirus exposure and HLA in healthy donors. Regarding the study as a whole: In a later analysis, specific HLA alleles were associated with 15,000 to 20,000 TCR beta sequences at a 0.05 false discovery rate. Across donors, sequencing depth was assumed by presence/absence analyses to be roughly uniform. Investigators reported 150 to 200 TCR beta chains as tied to cytomegalovirus. Follow-up analysis seemed to connect common viral pathogens with several of the most significant clusters identified.

This PCR relied on a set of 60 Vbeta primers and 13 Jbeta primers. The table came from immunoSEQ multiplex PCR; TCRdb's copy has only in-frame clones and leaves some out. Here the sample spans 95,000 to 150,000 clones, approximately 80% being singletons. This chain links TRBV11-2 with TRBJ2-2, with a possible D match to TRBD1 (5 bases). Sample: PBMCs. The source is a woman aged 35 to 49 in good health and CMV-seropositive. DNA of the CDR3: TGTGCCAGCAGCTACCCATCTCTTCGGCAGGGATGGACCGGGGAGCTGTTTTTT. It is translated as CASSYPSLRQGWTGELFF.